These T cell receptor beta chains were read from a single sample in a study of blood T cell repertoires in COVID-19. Repertoires were generated with immunoSEQ multiplex PCR, while TCRdb's copy carries only in-frame clones and drops some. Found here are tens of thousands of clones, over 70% of them singletons; the top ten hold around 6.1%. The sequenced sample consisted of peripheral blood. The receptors come from a man aged 50-59 years with active COVID-19. CDR3s include the opening cysteine and the closing phenylalanine or tryptophan. Each record gives: clone size, D gene, J gene, V gene, CDR3 DNA, CDR3 protein. The D gene is left open where the match is weak. A clone size is listed for some rows: how often the clone was seen (once, few, many), or a class if it is expanded.

>NA|TRBD2|TRBJ2-5|TRBV19
TGTGCCAGTAGTGAGACTAGCGCTCTGGGAGAGACCCAGTACTTC
CASSETSALGETQYF
>NA|NA|TRBJ1-2|TRBV5-1
TGCGCCAGCAGCTACGGACAGAGCAACTATGGCTACACCTTC
CASSYGQSNYGYTF
>NA|TRBD1|TRBJ1-1|TRBV5-1
TGCGCCAGCAGCTTCGGACAGGGGGTTAACACTGAAGCTTTCTTT
CASSFGQGVNTEAFF
>NA|TRBD2|TRBJ2-5|TRBV5-1
TGCGCCAGCAGCTTAAAAGGCGGGAGGGGAGAGACCCAGTACTTC
CASSLKGGRGETQYF
>NA|NA|TRBJ2-3|TRBV5-1
TGCGCCAGCAGCACGATCTCAGGGGCGGGGGACACAGATACGCAGTATTTT
CASSTISGAGDTDTQYF
>NA|NA|TRBJ2-2|TRBV12-3/TRBV12-4
TGTGCCAGCAGTCAGGCAAGGACCGGGGAGCTGTTTTTT
CASSQARTGELFF
>NA|NA|TRBJ1-4|TRBV6-6
TGTGCCAGCAGTTACGGAGGGGATGAAAAACTGTTTTTT
CASSYGGDEKLFF
>NA|NA|TRBJ1-1|TRBV11-1
TGTGCCAGCAGCTTTTCCGGTCGGGACACTGAAGCTTTCTTT
CASSFSGRDTEAFF
>NA|TRBD2|TRBJ2-7|TRBV6-5
TGTGCCAGCAAGGAGGGCGGGGGGGTCTACGAGCAGTACTTC
CASKEGGGVYEQYF
>NA|NA|TRBJ1-3|TRBV5-6
TGTGCCAGCAGCTTGATAGGGGACTCTGGAAACACCATATATTTT
CASSLIGDSGNTIYF
>NA|NA|TRBJ1-4|TRBV7-9
TGTGCCAGCAGCCCCCTTTCCGTTAGAGGGGAAAAACTGTTTTTT
CASSPLSVRGEKLFF
>NA|NA|TRBJ1-2|TRBV4-3
TGCGCCAGCAGCCTATCCCAGGTCCCAGGGTATGGCTACACCTTC
CASSLSQVPGYGYTF
>once|TRBD1|TRBJ1-2|TRBV7-9
TGTGCCAGCAGCGCAGGGACAGGGGAGACCTATGGCTACACCTTC
CASSAGTGETYGYTF
>few|TRBD2|TRBJ2-5|TRBV4-2
TGTGCCAGCAGCCAACGGCTAGCGGAAGAGACCCAGTACTTC
CASSQRLAEETQYF
>NA|TRBD1|TRBJ2-7|TRBV28
TGTGCCAGCAGTTTCCCGGGACAGTTAGCCGAGCAGTACTTC
CASSFPGQLAEQYF
>NA|NA|TRBJ1-1|TRBV28
TGTGCCAGCAGAGGTGCATGGGGGCGGACGGTAGCTGAAGCTTTCTTT
CASRGAWGRTVAEAFF
>NA|TRBD1|TRBJ1-5|TRBV28
TGTGCCAGCAGTTTAGGACAGGGGGCGCAGGGAAATCAGCCCCAGCATTTT
CASSLGQGAQGNQPQHF
>NA|TRBD1|TRBJ2-4|TRBV6-2/TRBV6-3
TGTGCCAGCAGTGGAGGTGACAGGGGAGCCAAAAACATTCAGTACTTC
CASSGGDRGAKNIQYF
>NA|TRBD1|TRBJ1-2|TRBV4-3
TGCGCCAGCAGCCAAGATGTAGCAGGGGGCGAAGACTATGGCTACACCTTC
CASSQDVAGGEDYGYTF
>NA|TRBD1|TRBJ2-2|TRBV19
TGTGCCAGTAGTATTAACCACGGGACAGCCAACACCGGGGAGCTGTTTTTT
CASSINHGTANTGELFF
>NA|TRBD2|TRBJ2-1|TRBV7-2
TGTGCCAGCAGCCCGTGGGTGACTAGCGGGGGCTCCTACAATGAGCAGTTCTTC
CASSPWVTSGGSYNEQFF
>NA|TRBD1|TRBJ2-2|TRBV18
TGTGCCAGCTCACCGGGACAGGGGCGCACCGGGGAGCTGTTTTTT
CASSPGQGRTGELFF
>NA|NA|TRBJ2-2|TRBV7-2
TGTGCCAGCACCGGACTCCAGGGGACCGGGGAGCTGTTTTTT
CASTGLQGTGELFF
>NA|NA|TRBJ1-4|TRBV27
TGTGCCAGCAGTTTCGGCAGCGCTGCAACTAATGAAAAACTGTTTTTT
CASSFGSAATNEKLFF
>few|TRBD1|TRBJ2-7|TRBV29-1
TGCAGCGTTGGGACAGGGGCCCGTTACGAGCAGTACTTC
CSVGTGARYEQYF
>NA|TRBD1|TRBJ1-5|TRBV5-4
TGTGCCAGCAGCTTGGGCCCGGGACAGGGATTCAATCAGCCCCAGCATTTT
CASSLGPGQGFNQPQHF
>NA|NA|TRBJ1-2|TRBV6-5
TGTGCCAGCAGTTACACCCGGTCCTATGGCTACACCTTC
CASSYTRSYGYTF
>NA|NA|TRBJ1-2|TRBV6-6
TGTGCCAGCAACCTACAGGGCGCTAACTATGGCTACACCTTC
CASNLQGANYGYTF
>NA|NA|TRBJ2-5|TRBV28
TGTGCCAGCAGTTTAGGACTCCCGCGGGAGACCCAGTACTTC
CASSLGLPRETQYF
>NA|NA|TRBJ1-1|TRBV5-1
TGCGCCAGCAGCTTGGGAGGACAGAACACTGAAGCTTTCTTT
CASSLGGQNTEAFF
>NA|NA|TRBJ2-2|TRBV5-6
TGTGCCAGCAGCTTGTCCAGGTACCCGAACACCGGGGAGCTGTTTTTT
CASSLSRYPNTGELFF
>NA|NA|TRBJ2-1|TRBV6-4
TGTGCCAGCAGTGAACACAGGAGCGCCTACAATGAGCAGTTCTTC
CASSEHRSAYNEQFF
>NA|TRBD2|TRBJ2-1|TRBV6-1
TGTGCCAGCAGTGAAGGACTAGCGGGGAACAATGAGCAGTTCTTC
CASSEGLAGNNEQFF
>NA|TRBD2|TRBJ2-7|TRBV7-2
TGTGCCAGCAGGGAACTAGCGGTCTCCTACGAGCAGTACTTC
CASRELAVSYEQYF
>NA|TRBD1|TRBJ1-3|TRBV28
TGTGCCAGCAGTTTAATGACAGGGAACTCTGGAAACACCATATATTTT
CASSLMTGNSGNTIYF
>NA|TRBD1|TRBJ2-3|TRBV19
TGTGCCAGTAGTATCCGGGACAGGGGCACAGATACGCAGTATTTT
CASSIRDRGTDTQYF
>NA|NA|TRBJ2-3|TRBV5-1
TGCGCCAGCAGCTTGGTCGGAGATTACAACACAGATACGCAGTATTTT
CASSLVGDYNTDTQYF
>NA|NA|TRBJ1-1|TRBV28
TGTGCCAGCAGCCTGGCAGGGGCCCTCACTGAAGCTTTCTTT
CASSLAGALTEAFF
>NA|NA|TRBJ1-2|TRBV28
TGTGCCAGCATGGGGCGAGGTCATCCTAACTATGGCTACACCTTC
CASMGRGHPNYGYTF
>NA|NA|TRBJ2-3|TRBV3-1/TRBV3-2
TGTGCCAGCAGCCAAGATGCGGGACTCCGAGCCGATACGCAGTATTTT
CASSQDAGLRADTQYF
>NA|TRBD2|TRBJ2-5|TRBV5-8
TGTGCCAGCAGCTTGGGGGGACTAGCGGGTACCTGGGGTCGGGAGACCCAGTACTTC
CASSLGGLAGTWGRETQYF
>NA|TRBD1|TRBJ1-2|TRBV3-1/TRBV3-2
TGTGCCAGCAGCCAAGGGGACAGGGGATCGAATGGCTACACCTTC
CASSQGDRGSNGYTF
>NA|NA|TRBJ1-2|TRBV19
TGTGCCAGTAGTATAGCAGGTGGTGGCTACACCTTC
CASSIAGGGYTF
>NA|NA|TRBJ2-5|TRBV30
TGTGCCTGGAGTGTAACGGGAGAGACCCAGTACTTC
CAWSVTGETQYF